This entry describes one T cell receptor beta chain. Reverse transcription used roughly 0.45 to 1 ug RNA and random hexamers. An immunoSEQ multiplex PCR generated amplified TCR beta CDR3 products spanning 54 Vbeta and 13 Jbeta. TCRdb ran MiXCR on the immunoSEQ multiplex PCR reads and lists one entry per CDR3 protein. This table holds tens of thousands of distinct CDR3 sequences, about 94% found once. This specimen comes from a study of CD8 T cells in Susac syndrome. Sequencing targeted TCR beta in T cells from blood (CD8+ and CD4+). The healthy controls were matched to patients by age and sex. Looked up from germline, CDR1 is SGDLS and CDR2 is YYNGEE. CDR3 length equals 18 residues. V lost 0 bases, J lost 2 bases, and 7 bases stayed unmatched.

The clonotype originates from a human donor in good health. This chain links TRBV9 with TRBJ2-1; 11 bases line up with TRBD2. What was sequenced was CD8+ T cells from PBMCs. In nucleotides, the CDR3 is TGTGCCAGCAGCGTAGTAGCGGGAGGGCCTGGAACCTACAATGAGCAGTTCTTC. It encodes CASSVVAGGPGTYNEQFF.